This T cell receptor beta chain was retrieved from a study of T-cell reconstitution after alpha-beta-depleted transplantation in children. Study-level results: At the one-year point after transplant, T-cell counts and TCRbeta diversity were found to come mostly from T cells that had been newly produced. After transplant, at about two months, alpha-beta T cells were reportedly derived from several hundred expanded graft clones.

The CDR3 length is 15 residues. V was trimmed by 1 base and J by 2 bases, leaving 14 bases between them. From germline, CDR1 is SQVTM and CDR2 ANQGSEA. Preparation of the TCRbeta library involved a method that used unique molecular identifiers. TCRdb processed the PCR reads anew with MiXCR; each CDR3 protein has one entry. The repertoire consists of 450,000 to 700,000 distinct CDR3 sequences, with roughly 27% occurring once and the leading ten covering about a third. As regards this clonotype: Its antigen is currently unknown.

This chain uses TRBV29-1 with TRBJ1-2, with D possibly being TRBD1 (6 bases). Sample: PBMCs, taken before TCRalphabeta/CD19-depleted stem cell transplant. The receptor comes from a boy less than two years old with Wiskott-Aldrich syndrome, due to receive a stem cell transplant. CDR3 DNA: TGCAGCGTTGAAGTCTGGGGGGGCCAAAACTATGGCTACACCTTC. It is translated as CSVEVWGGQNYGYTF.